This T cell receptor beta chain was profiled in a study of regulatory T cells in long-lasting Graves disease. This clonotype has ten or more counts. Germline CDR1 is MNHEY and CDR2 is SMNVEV (reference sequence). V was cut by 4 bases and J by 0 bases, with 3 bases left in between. This CDR3 is 13 amino acids long. In building TCR beta libraries, iRepertoire HTBI primers were used together with Arm-PCR of CDR3 regions. TCRdb recomputed calls from the multiplex PCR reads with MiXCR, one row per CDR3 protein. The data show 400,000 to 500,000 distinct CDR3 sequences, with about a sixth seen just once and around 23% held by the top ten. Time point meaning: newly diagnosed GD, antithyroid drugs for less than 3 months. Following extraction of RNA from PBMCs, that RNA was used to make the TCR library. The same sample was also studied in work on T cells in Graves' hyperthyroidism and ophthalmopathy. In that study: Ophthalmopathy could be told apart from stable hyperthyroidism with a 13 V-J model.

The chain recombines TRBV27 with TRBJ2-2; D gene unclear. This specimen was peripheral blood mononuclear cells (PBMCs), taken at new diagnosis, from a patient treated with antithyroid drugs. The TCR sequence derives from a woman younger than 30 with Graves disease. The DNA of the CDR3 is TGTGCCAGCAGTTGGACGAACACCGGGGAGCTGTTTTTT. Its translation: CASSWTNTGELFF.